The 14 T cell receptor beta chains given below trace back to one sample, sequenced in a study of T cells in Graves' hyperthyroidism and ophthalmopathy. Amplification of TCR beta CDR3 regions used RNA as the template. A set of HTBI primers served as the primers for a first-round RT-PCR of the TCR CDR3. TCRdb called the multiplex PCR reads again in MiXCR, with one record for every CDR3 protein. The sample contains hundreds of thousands of distinct CDR3 sequences, roughly 18% of which appear only once. The sample consisted of blood. These receptors were collected from a woman aged 18 to 35 with Graves' ophthalmopathy.

This clonotype has ten or more counts. V is TRBV20-1 and J is TRBJ2-1; D not resolved. V shed 0 bases and J shed 0 bases, with 6 bases lying between them. The V gene's germline CDR1 is DFQATT and CDR2 SNEGSKA (reference sequence). This CDR3 spans 14 amino acids. The CDR3 spells CSARDPDSYNEQFF. The CDR3 DNA reads as TGCAGTGCTAGAGATCCGGACTCCTACAATGAGCAGTTCTTC.

This clonotype was counted many times. This chain connects TRBV5-1 to TRBJ2-5, with 7 bases identical to TRBD1. Germline V gene sequence: CDR1 SGHRS, CDR2 YFSETQ. The CDR3 loop spans 14 amino acids. V lost 4 bases and J lost 2; bases outside the gene matches: 5. The CDR3 spells CASSHPGQQETQYF. The CDR3 DNA follows: TGCGCCAGCAGCCATCCGGGACAGCAAGAGACCCAGTACTTC.

There are many counts of this clonotype. V gene TRBV27 combines with J gene TRBJ2-7, with D tentatively TRBD2 (5 bases). The ends were cut back, 6 bases at V and 2 bases at J, with 14 bases in the middle. Per the germline V gene, CDR1 is MNHEY and CDR2 is SMNVEV (reference sequence). The CDR3 consists of 14 residues. CDR3 nucleotides: TGTGCCAGCAGCACAACCCCGGGGACCTACGAGCAGTACTTC. It translates to CASSTTPGTYEQYF.

The chain links TRBV6-1 to TRBJ2-2; D gene uncertain. From germline, CDR1 is MNHNS and CDR2 SASEGT. CDR3 length: 16 amino acids. V lost 8 bases and J 5 bases, leaving 21 bases between the germline ends. Here the CDR3 reads CASLPLEYRQTGELFF. Written as DNA, the CDR3 is TGTGCCAGCCTGCCGCTCGAATATAGACAAACCGGGGAGCTGTTTTTT.

This clonotype was counted between two and nine times. The chain links TRBV20-1 to TRBJ2-7; D remains unclear. CDR3 length: 15 residues. V was trimmed by 3 bases and J by 3 bases, leaving 18 bases between them. The germline CDR1 and CDR2 sequences are DFQATT and SNEGSKA (reference sequence). CDR3 in DNA: TGCAGTGCTAGGCCCCCGGACGGCTTTTACTACGAGCAGTACTTC. Its translation: CSARPPDGFYYEQYF.

This sequence joins TRBV11-2 and TRBJ2-2; 7 bases agree with TRBD2. Per germline, CDR1 SGHAT and CDR2 FQNNGV. J was trimmed by 4 bases and V by 7 bases; bases with no gene match: 12. The CDR3 extends over 16 amino acids. The CDR3 protein is CASTPGQGGSTGELFF. In nucleotides, the CDR3 is TGTGCCAGCACCCCTGGGCAGGGAGGGAGCACCGGGGAGCTGTTTTTT.

The chain couples TRBV29-1 to TRBJ2-3; D is undetermined. Germline assignment: CDR1 SQVTM and CDR2 ANQGSEA. With 6 bases removed from V and 5 bases from J, the gap between germline ends came to 15 bases. This CDR3 contains 13 residues. In DNA, the CDR3 is TGCAGCGTGGCGAATCCCTCTCAAGATACGCAGTATTTT. Amino acid sequence: CSVANPSQDTQYF.

As to this clonotype: Given the absence of the conserved phenylalanine or tryptophan at the CDR3 end, a read error is likely. CDR3 loop: CASSSGTFKETQYL. The DNA for the CDR3 is TGTGCCAGCAGCTCGGGGACCTTCAAAGAGACCCAGTACCTC. The V gene is TRBV7-6, the J gene TRBJ2-5, with D possibly called TRBD1 or TRBD2 (5 bases each). The CDR3 length is 14 residues. From germline, CDR1 is SGHVS and CDR2 FNYEAQ. V lost 4 bases, J lost 3 bases, and 12 bases lay in between.

There are many counts of this clonotype. The chain employs TRBV6-1 and TRBJ1-2; 7 positions agree with TRBD1. The CDR3 has 13 amino acids. The V gene end was trimmed by 5 bases and the J gene end by 4 bases; junction bases not matched to a gene: 4. Germline V lookup: CDR1 MNHNS, CDR2 SASEGT. The CDR3 is CASSRGTAYGYTF. The CDR3 region has the DNA TGTGCCAGCAGTAGAGGGACAGCCTATGGCTACACCTTC.

The genes are TRBV7-6 and TRBJ1-6, with D possibly matching TRBD1 (5 bases). The CDR3 contains 15 residues. V lost 5 bases to trimming and J lost 9 bases, with 17 bases between them. Germline CDR1 and CDR2: SGHVS and FNYEAQ. The CDR3 reads CASSPQTERSSPLHF. CDR3 sequence (DNA): TGTGCCAGCAGCCCCCAGACAGAGAGGAGTTCACCCCTCCACTTT.

This clonotype turned up a few times. The chain carries TRBV5-1 and TRBJ2-4; TRBD1 might be the D (6 bases). The CDR3 covers 14 residues. Between the trimmed V and J ends, which lost 0 bases and 6 bases, there was a span of 10 bases. Germline assignment: CDR1 SGHRS and CDR2 YFSETQ. DNA for the CDR3: TGCGCCAGCAGCTTGGAGGGGGACCGAAACATTCAGTACTTC. It encodes CASSLEGDRNIQYF.

In this sample, this clonotype turned up many times. The rearrangement joins TRBV11-2 to TRBJ1-1, with D perhaps matching TRBD1 (5 bases). The CDR3 is 15 amino acids. Germline V CDR1 and CDR2: SGHAT, FQNNGV. Trimming removed 1 base from V and 2 bases from J, with 11 bases in between. Here the CDR3 reads CASSLARDLNTEAFF. Written as DNA, the CDR3 is TGTGCCAGCAGCTTAGCCAGGGACCTCAACACTGAAGCTTTCTTT.

This clonotype was recorded at least ten times. This chain links TRBV2 with TRBJ2-7; D is uncertain. CDR3 length: 14 residues. The germline CDR1 and CDR2 sequences are SNHLY and FYNNEI. Trimming took off 5 bases at V and 0 bases at J, with 11 bases between the two ends. DNA of the CDR3: TGTGCCAGCAGTCCCGAGGCGAGCTCCTACGAGCAGTACTTC. Residues: CASSPEASSYEQYF.

This clonotype was observed a handful of times. The V gene is TRBV9, the J gene TRBJ1-2; TRBD1 might be the D (6 bases). Trimming removed 3 bases at V and 8 bases at J, with 17 bases between. Germline V CDR1 and CDR2: SGDLS, YYNGEE. This CDR3 has 14 amino acids. CDR3 region: CASSETGQSRGYTF. The CDR3 nucleotides are TGTGCCAGCAGCGAGACAGGCCAGAGTCGGGGCTACACCTTC.